The 27 T cell receptor beta chains below all came from one sample that was sequenced in a study of blood T cells in healthy people across ages. A sample-barcoded 5' primer and a J-beta primer mix were used in a second PCR of about 7 to 12 cycles. MiXCR was run by TCRdb on the 5' RACE reads, yielding one entry per CDR3 protein. In the table there are 1,800,000 or so distinct CDR3 sequences, 30% to 40% of which are singletons. Sequenced: blood. Source of these receptors: a human donor in good health.

The rearrangement joins TRBV12-3 or TRBV12-4 to TRBJ2-1, with 7 bases fitting TRBD1. The CDR3 loop spans 17 amino acids. Unmatched junction bases numbered 11, after V lost 4 bases and J lost 2 bases. The CDR3 bases are TGTGCCAGCAGTTCTAAAACAGGGGAAAGCCCCTACAATGAGCAGTTCTTC. It yields the protein CASSSKTGESPYNEQFF.

The CDR3 DNA reads as TGCGCCAGCCGGGACAGCCGGAGGAATGGTGACCAGTACTTC. Encoded protein: CASRDSRRNGDQYF. The chain links TRBV5-1 to TRBJ2-5; TRBD1 matches at 7 bases. The germline gives CDR1 SGHRS, CDR2 YFSETQ. The trim removed 7 bases at V and 10 bases at J, leaving 16 bases unmatched. This CDR3 is 14 amino acids long.

The gene calls are TRBV2 and TRBJ2-1, with 12 bases identical to TRBD2. Trimming at V came to 6 bases and at J to 10 bases, leaving 4 bases not matched to a gene. There are 13 residues in the CDR3. Germline assignment: CDR1 SNHLY and CDR2 FYNNEI. The CDR3 spells CASRPSGGAEQFF. The CDR3 DNA is TGTGCCAGCAGGCCTAGCGGGGGGGCAGAGCAGTTCTTC.

This clonotype was detected a few times. V is TRBV6-2 or TRBV6-3 and J is TRBJ2-1; 7 bases map to TRBD2. The CDR3 has 17 amino acids. Germline V gene data show CDR1 as MNHEY and CDR2 as SVGEGT. V shed 5 bases, J shed 5 bases, and the junction held 15 bases outside the gene matches. In nucleotides, the CDR3 is TGTGCCAGCAGTGACGCCTCGGGCGGGGGATACCACAATGAGCAGTTCTTC. This encodes CASSDASGGGYHNEQFF.

This clonotype has only a few counts. CDR3 loop: CASSQVLRRGYGYTF. The CDR3 DNA reads as TGCGCCAGCAGCCAAGTTTTGAGAAGAGGATATGGCTACACCTTC. The chain combines TRBV4-3 with TRBJ1-2; D unresolved. The ends were cut back, 1 base at V and 5 bases at J, with 14 bases in the middle. The CDR3 totals 15 residues. Germline V lookup: CDR1 LGHNA, CDR2 YSLEER.

In this sample, this clonotype turned up a few times. The chain links TRBV4-1 to TRBJ2-4, with D maybe TRBD2 (6 bases). The CDR3 covers 16 residues. Germline CDR1 reads MGHRA; CDR2 reads YSYEKL. Deletions cut 0 bases from V and 5 bases from J, with 14 bases between. CDR3 in amino acids: CASSQDEEGLENIQYF. As DNA, the CDR3 is TGCGCCAGCAGCCAAGATGAGGAGGGGCTCGAAAACATTCAGTACTTC.

This clonotype was found once. Mismatch with germline at one junction end may stem from a read error. V is TRBV12-3 or TRBV12-4 and J is TRBJ2-3; D uncertain. The CDR3 loop spans 14 amino acids. In DNA, the CDR3 is TGTGCCAGCAGTTTCGGACGGACCACAGATGCGCAGTATTTT. Encoded protein: CASSFGRTTDAQYF.

This clonotype was seen only a few times. The J gene is TRBJ2-1, the V gene TRBV29-1; 9 bases map to TRBD1. Germline CDR1 is SQVTM and CDR2 is ANQGSEA. After removal of 7 bases from V and 4 bases from J, the junction contained 5 bases not matched to a gene. CDR3 length equals 13 residues. The DNA for the CDR3 is TGCAGCGCTTACGGACAGGGGTACAATGAGCAGTTCTTC. This encodes CSAYGQGYNEQFF.

The V and J genes are TRBV5-5 and TRBJ1-5, with 9 nucleotides matching TRBD1. V was pared by 4 bases and J by 11 bases, with 7 bases of the junction left unmatched. Per germline, CDR1 SGHKS and CDR2 YYEKEE (reference sequence). This CDR3 region has 13 residues. This CDR3 reads CASSPLGQGTQHF. In nucleotides, the CDR3 is TGTGCCAGCAGCCCATTGGGACAGGGAACCCAGCATTTT.

The chain couples TRBV11-2 to TRBJ2-3; 12 nucleotides align to TRBD2. J was trimmed by 2 bases and V by 3 bases; bases with no gene match: 9. CDR3 length: 18 amino acids. Germline V CDR1 and CDR2: SGHAT, FQNNGV. CDR3: CASSFPLAGGQDTDTQYF. As DNA, the CDR3 is TGTGCCAGCAGCTTCCCCCTAGCGGGGGGGCAAGACACAGATACGCAGTATTTT.

This clonotype was detected a few times. The V gene is TRBV6-5, the J gene TRBJ2-2, with 7 bases fitting TRBD1. Per germline, CDR1 MNHEY and CDR2 SVGAGI. Germline trimming cut 5 bases from V and 2 bases from J; bases unmatched to any gene: 8. This CDR3 region has 16 residues. The CDR3 DNA reads TGTGCCAGCAGTCTGTGGGACAGACTTAACACCGGGGAGCTGTTTTTT. It is translated as CASSLWDRLNTGELFF.

Remarks on this clonotype: This could be a read error, since a much larger clone is one nucleotide away. The chain combines TRBV4-1 with TRBJ2-2; D assignment may be TRBD1 or TRBD2 (5 bases each). The CDR3 runs 17 residues. From germline, CDR1 is MGHRA and CDR2 YSYEKL. In nucleotides, the CDR3 is TGCGCCAGCAACCAAGAGGGCAGGGTGTGGGACACCGGGGAGCTGTTTTTT. Protein sequence: CASNQEGRVWDTGELFF.

The gene calls are TRBV7-3 and TRBJ2-3; TRBD2 matches 10 bases. The CDR3 spans 17 residues. In germline, CDR1 is SGHTA, CDR2 FQGTGA. Germline trimming cut 3 bases from V and 5 bases from J; bases unmatched to any gene: 11. CDR3 region: CASSFLSGGTIGDTQYF. The CDR3 DNA follows: TGTGCCAGCAGCTTCCTTAGCGGGGGGACAATTGGAGATACGCAGTATTTT.

The chain couples TRBV29-1 to TRBJ1-2; 10 bases agree with TRBD1. The V gene end was trimmed by 6 bases and the J gene end by 0 bases; junction bases not matched to a gene: 4. Germline loops: CDR1 SQVTM, CDR2 ANQGSEA. The CDR3 totals 14 residues. This chain's CDR3 is CSVMGTGANYGYTF. The CDR3 bases are TGCAGCGTGATGGGGACAGGGGCTAACTATGGCTACACCTTC.

This clonotype was counted a few times. V gene TRBV11-2 combines with J gene TRBJ1-2; perhaps TRBD1 as D (6 bases). CDR1 SGHAT and CDR2 FQNNGV come from the germline V gene. V was clipped by 3 bases and J by 2 bases, with 16 bases between them. The CDR3 is 16 amino acids. Here the CDR3 DNA reads TGTGCCAGCAGCTTTGCAGGGGACCTTCCGAACTATGGCTACACCTTC. This codes for CASSFAGDLPNYGYTF.

V and J are TRBV20-1 and TRBJ1-2, with TRBD1 matching 9 bases. The germline CDR1 and CDR2 sequences are DFQATT and SNEGSKA (reference sequence). Trimming at V came to 3 bases and at J to 1 base, leaving 6 bases not matched to a gene. The CDR3 covers 15 residues. The CDR3 region has the DNA TGCAGTGCTAGGGGGACAGGGTCCAATAACTATGGCTACACCTTC. The encoded protein is CSARGTGSNNYGYTF.

The chain couples TRBV9 to TRBJ2-1; the D gene is possibly TRBD2 (6 bases). Germline values: CDR1 SGDLS, CDR2 YYNGEE. The CDR3 runs to 18 residues. V gave up 0 bases and J gave up 0 bases, with 16 bases separating them. CDR3 loop: CASSVGGGGVGSYNEQFF. Written as DNA, the CDR3 is TGTGCCAGCAGCGTAGGCGGAGGCGGGGTGGGCTCCTACAATGAGCAGTTCTTC.

The genes are TRBV4-1 and TRBJ1-2; D may be TRBD1 (5 bases). V gave up 4 bases and J gave up 4 bases, with 19 bases separating them. The CDR3 runs 16 residues. In germline, CDR1 is MGHRA, CDR2 YSYEKL. CDR3 bases: TGCGCCAGCAGCCCAGTCGTGGGGGGGTTTGGCTATGGCTACACCTTC. Protein: CASSPVVGGFGYGYTF.

The chain carries TRBV4-3 and TRBJ2-3; TRBD2 matches at 7 bases. The junction had 8 bases not matched to a gene; V was cut back by 4 bases and J by 7 bases. This CDR3 region has 14 residues. Germline CDR1 and CDR2: LGHNA and YSLEER. CDR3 loop: CASSPPGTTYTQYF. In nucleotides, the CDR3 is TGCGCCAGCAGCCCACCCGGGACTACCTATACGCAGTATTTT.

This clonotype was recorded a few times. The chain employs TRBV2 and TRBJ2-1; TRBD1 matches 7 bases. Trimming cost V 4 bases and J 12 bases; bases outside gene matches: 15. Germline CDR1 reads SNHLY; CDR2 reads FYNNEI. This CDR3 comprises 15 residues. The CDR3 here is CASSVSDRTTSRQFF. In DNA, the CDR3 is TGTGCCAGCAGTGTGTCGGACAGGACGACCTCTCGGCAGTTCTTC. The full variable domain, its missing parts supplied by reference TRBV2 and TRBJ2-1, is EPEVTQTPSHQVTQMGQEVILRCVPISNHLYFYWYRQILGQKVEFLVSFYNNEISEKSEIFDDQFSVERPDGSNFTLKIRSTKLEDSAMYFCASSVSDRTTSRQFFGPGTRLTVL.

In this sample, this clonotype turned up a few times. The V call is TRBV20-1, the J call TRBJ2-7; D perhaps matches TRBD1 (5 bases). The CDR3 is 16 residues long. V was clipped by 1 base and J by 2 bases, with 18 bases between them. CDR1 and CDR2 from the germline V gene are DFQATT and SNEGSKA (reference sequence). The CDR3 region has the DNA TGCAGTGCTAGAGGGGCGCAGGGAAGGCCCCCCTACGAGCAGTACTTC. Its translation: CSARGAQGRPPYEQYF.

This rearrangement joins TRBV13 to TRBJ1-1; 8 bases match TRBD1. The germline V gene encodes CDR1 PRHDT and CDR2 FYEKMQ (reference sequence). V shed 3 bases and J 1 base; nucleotides not matched to a gene: 4. The CDR3 sequence is 15 residues long. The CDR3 nucleotides are TGTGCCAGCAGCTTGGGGACAGGAGAGAACACTGAAGCTTTCTTT. Translating gives CASSLGTGENTEAFF.

CDR3 amino acids: CSVESGGNKAFF. The CDR3 DNA is TGCAGCGTTGAAAGCGGGGGGAACAAAGCTTTCTTT. V gene TRBV29-1 combines with J gene TRBJ1-1; perhaps TRBD1 as D (5 bases). V lost 2 bases to trimming and J lost 9 bases, with 13 bases between them. This CDR3 has 12 amino acids. Germline CDR1 and CDR2: SQVTM and ANQGSEA.

V is TRBV27 and J is TRBJ1-2; D ambiguous. With 6 bases removed from V and 3 bases from J, the gap between germline ends came to 32 bases. Germline assignment: CDR1 MNHEY and CDR2 SMNVEV (reference sequence). This CDR3 spans 20 amino acids. In DNA, the CDR3 is TGTGCCAGCAGCCCCACCACAGACCCTGCTGACCTGCGTTTTCACTATGGCTACACCTTC. It yields the protein CASSPTTDPADLRFHYGYTF.

The chain uses TRBV29-1 and TRBJ1-5; TRBD1 aligns across 11 bases. The CDR3 is made up of 13 amino acids. The germline CDR1 and CDR2 sequences are SQVTM and ANQGSEA. The V gene end was trimmed by 6 bases and the J gene end by 7 bases; junction bases not matched to a gene: 5. CDR3 nucleotide sequence: TGCAGCGTCGGACAGGGGGCTGAACAGCCCCAGCATTTT. Its protein product is CSVGQGAEQPQHF.

The chain joins TRBV9 to TRBJ2-5, with a tentative D call TRBD2 (7 bases). This CDR3 has 15 amino acids. Trimming stripped 4 bases from V and 1 base from J, with 14 bases between. Looked up from germline, CDR1 is SGDLS and CDR2 is YYNGEE. The CDR3 coding sequence is TGTGCCAGCAGCTCCCGGGGGGCCCTCCAAGAGACCCAGTACTTC. It encodes CASSSRGALQETQYF.

V usage is TRBV20-1 and J usage is TRBJ1-1; 7 nucleotides match TRBD1. Germline lookup yields CDR1 DFQATT and CDR2 SNEGSKA (reference sequence). The CDR3 runs to 14 residues. V was pared by 6 bases and J by 7 bases, with 14 bases of the junction left unmatched. The CDR3 DNA follows: TGCAGTGCCCCCGACCGAGACAGGGCTGGTGAAGCTTTCTTT. Residues: CSAPDRDRAGEAFF.